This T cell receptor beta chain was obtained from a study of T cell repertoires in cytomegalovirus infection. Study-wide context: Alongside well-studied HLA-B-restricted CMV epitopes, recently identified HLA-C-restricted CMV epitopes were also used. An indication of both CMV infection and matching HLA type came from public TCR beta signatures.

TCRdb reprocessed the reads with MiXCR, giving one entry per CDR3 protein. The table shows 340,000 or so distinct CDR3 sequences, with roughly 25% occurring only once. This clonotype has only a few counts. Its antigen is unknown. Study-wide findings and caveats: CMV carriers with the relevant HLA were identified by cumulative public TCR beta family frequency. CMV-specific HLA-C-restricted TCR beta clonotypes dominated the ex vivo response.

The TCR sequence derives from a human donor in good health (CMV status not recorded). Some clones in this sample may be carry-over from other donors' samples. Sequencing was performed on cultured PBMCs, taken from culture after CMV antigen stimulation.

In DNA form, the CDR3 reads TGTGCCAGCAGTGAGGGGACAGGGATGACCCAAGAGACCCAGTACTTC. This sequence encodes CASSEGTGMTQETQYF. The chain joins TRBV2 to TRBJ2-5; 9 bases match TRBD1. V dropped 3 bases and J dropped 1; count of bases not matched to a gene: 6. The germline V gene encodes CDR1 SNHLY and CDR2 FYNNEI. The length of the CDR3 is 16 residues.